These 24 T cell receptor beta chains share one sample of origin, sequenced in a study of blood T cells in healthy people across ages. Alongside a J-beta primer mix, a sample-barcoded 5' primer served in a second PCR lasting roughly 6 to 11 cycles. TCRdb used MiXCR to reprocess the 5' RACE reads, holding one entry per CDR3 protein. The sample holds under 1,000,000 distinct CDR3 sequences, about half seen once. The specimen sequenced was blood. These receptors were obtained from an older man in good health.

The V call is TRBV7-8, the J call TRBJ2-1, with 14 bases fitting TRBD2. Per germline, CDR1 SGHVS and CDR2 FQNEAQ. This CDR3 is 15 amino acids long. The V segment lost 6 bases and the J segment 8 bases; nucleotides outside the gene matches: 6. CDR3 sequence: CASRPGTSGSHEQFF. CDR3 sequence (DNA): TGTGCCAGCAGGCCCGGGACTAGCGGGAGCCATGAGCAGTTCTTC. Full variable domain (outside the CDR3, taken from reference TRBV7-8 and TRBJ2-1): GAGVSQSPRYKVAKRGQDVALRCDPISGHVSLFWYQQALGQGPEFLTYFQNEAQLDKSGLPSDRFFAERPEGSVSTLKIQRTQQEDSAVYLCASRPGTSGSHEQFFGPGTRLTVL.

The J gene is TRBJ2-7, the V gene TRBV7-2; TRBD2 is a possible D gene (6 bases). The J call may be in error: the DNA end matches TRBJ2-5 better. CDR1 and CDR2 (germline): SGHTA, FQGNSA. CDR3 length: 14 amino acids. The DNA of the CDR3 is TGTGCCAGCAGCTCCAGAGGCGGGGCCCAGACCCAGTACTTC. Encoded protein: CASSSRGGAQTQYF.

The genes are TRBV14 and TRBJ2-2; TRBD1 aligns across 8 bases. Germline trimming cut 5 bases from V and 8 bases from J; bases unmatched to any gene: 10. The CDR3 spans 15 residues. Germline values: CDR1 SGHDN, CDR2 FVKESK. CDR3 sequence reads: CASSVRGPPDGELFF. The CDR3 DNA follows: TGTGCCAGCAGCGTCAGGGGGCCTCCAGATGGGGAGCTGTTTTTT.

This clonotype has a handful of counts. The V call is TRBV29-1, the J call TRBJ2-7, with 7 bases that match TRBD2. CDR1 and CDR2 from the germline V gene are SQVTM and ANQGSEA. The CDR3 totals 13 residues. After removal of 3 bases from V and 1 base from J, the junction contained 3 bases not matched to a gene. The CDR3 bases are TGCAGCGTTGACCGACTAGCATCCTACGAGCAGTACTTC. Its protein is CSVDRLASYEQYF.

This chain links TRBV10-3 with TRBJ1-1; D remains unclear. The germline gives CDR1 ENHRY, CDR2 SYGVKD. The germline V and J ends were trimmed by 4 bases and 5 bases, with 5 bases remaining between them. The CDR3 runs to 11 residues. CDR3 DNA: TGTGCCATCAGTGGCGGGACTGAAGCTTTCTTT. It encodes CAISGGTEAFF.

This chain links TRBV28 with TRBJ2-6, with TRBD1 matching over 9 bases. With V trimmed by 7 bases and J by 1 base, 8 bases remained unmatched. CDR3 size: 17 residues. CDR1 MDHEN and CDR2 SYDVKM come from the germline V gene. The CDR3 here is CASKSDRGCSGANVLTF. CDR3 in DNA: TGTGCCAGCAAATCGGACAGGGGTTGTTCTGGGGCCAACGTCCTGACTTTC.

This chain's CDR3 is CASSPTGMAFF. The CDR3 nucleotides are TGTGCCAGCAGCCCAACAGGGATGGCTTTCTTT. The genes are TRBV6-1 and TRBJ1-1; TRBD1 might be the D (6 bases). This CDR3 has 11 amino acids. V was pared by 6 bases and J by 11 bases, with 13 bases between. CDR1 MNHNS and CDR2 SASEGT come from the germline V gene.

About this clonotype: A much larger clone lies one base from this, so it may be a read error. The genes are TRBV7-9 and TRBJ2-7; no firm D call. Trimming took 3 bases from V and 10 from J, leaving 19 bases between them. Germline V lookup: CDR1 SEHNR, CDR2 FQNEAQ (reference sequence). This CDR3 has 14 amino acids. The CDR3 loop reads CASSFLGSQEAQYF. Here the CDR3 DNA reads TGTGCCAGCAGCTTTCTAGGGTCCCAAGAGGCCCAGTACTTC.

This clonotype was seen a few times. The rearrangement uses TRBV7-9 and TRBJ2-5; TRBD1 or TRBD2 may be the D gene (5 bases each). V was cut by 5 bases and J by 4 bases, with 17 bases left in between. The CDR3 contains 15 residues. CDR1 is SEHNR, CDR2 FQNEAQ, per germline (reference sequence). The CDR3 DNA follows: TGTGCCAGCAGCCGGACATTGGGAGCTGGAGAGACCCAGTACTTC. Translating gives CASSRTLGAGETQYF.

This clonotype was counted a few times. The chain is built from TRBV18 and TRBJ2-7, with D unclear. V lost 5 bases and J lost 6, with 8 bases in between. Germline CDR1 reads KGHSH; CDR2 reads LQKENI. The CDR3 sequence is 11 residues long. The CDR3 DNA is TGTGCCAGCTCAAATCCGCCCGAGCAGTACTTC. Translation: CASSNPPEQYF.

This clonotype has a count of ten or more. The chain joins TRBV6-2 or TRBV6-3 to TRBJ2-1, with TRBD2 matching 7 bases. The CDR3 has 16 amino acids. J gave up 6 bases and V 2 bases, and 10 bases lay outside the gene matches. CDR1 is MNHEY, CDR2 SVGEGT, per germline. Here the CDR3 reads CASSYEEGGPPNEQFF. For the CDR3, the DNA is TGTGCCAGCAGTTACGAGGAGGGAGGGCCTCCCAATGAGCAGTTCTTC.

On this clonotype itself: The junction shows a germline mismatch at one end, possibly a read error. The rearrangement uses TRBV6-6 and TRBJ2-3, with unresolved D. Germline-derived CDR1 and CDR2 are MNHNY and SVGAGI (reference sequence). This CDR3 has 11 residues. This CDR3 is CASSSADTRYF. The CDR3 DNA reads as TGTGCCAGCAGTTCGGCAGATACGCGGTATTTT.

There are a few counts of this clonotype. CDR3 bases: TGTGCCAGCAGCTCCACTAGCGGGAGAGACATTCAGTACTTC. The encoded protein is CASSSTSGRDIQYF. The J gene is TRBJ2-4, the V gene TRBV7-2, with 11 bases matching TRBD2. V shed 4 bases and J 8 bases; nucleotides not matched to a gene: 4. The germline V gene encodes CDR1 SGHTA and CDR2 FQGNSA. The CDR3 is made up of 14 amino acids.

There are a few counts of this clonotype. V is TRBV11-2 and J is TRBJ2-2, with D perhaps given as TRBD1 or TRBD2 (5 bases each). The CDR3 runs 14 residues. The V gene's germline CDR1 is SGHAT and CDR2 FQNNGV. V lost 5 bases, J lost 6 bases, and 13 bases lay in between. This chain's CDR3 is CASSPHGAAGELFF. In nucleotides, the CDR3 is TGTGCCAGCAGCCCCCACGGGGCGGCCGGGGAGCTGTTTTTT.

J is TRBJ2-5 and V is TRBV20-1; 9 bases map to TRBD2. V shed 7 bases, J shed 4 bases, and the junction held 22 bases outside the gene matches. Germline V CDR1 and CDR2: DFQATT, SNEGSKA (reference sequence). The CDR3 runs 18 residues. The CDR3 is CSVLRSAGGELFLETQYF. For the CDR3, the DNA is TGCAGTGTCCTAAGGTCTGCGGGAGGGGAACTATTTTTAGAGACCCAGTACTTC.

Here the CDR3 DNA reads TGTGCCAGCAGCTCCGGACTAGCGGGGTGGACAGATACGCAGTATTTT. Its protein is CASSSGLAGWTDTQYF. The J gene is TRBJ2-3, the V gene TRBV11-1, with TRBD2 matching 12 bases. Germline loops: CDR1 SGHAT, CDR2 FQDESV (reference sequence). The junction had 5 bases not matched to a gene; V was cut back by 4 bases and J by 3 bases. This CDR3 has 16 amino acids.

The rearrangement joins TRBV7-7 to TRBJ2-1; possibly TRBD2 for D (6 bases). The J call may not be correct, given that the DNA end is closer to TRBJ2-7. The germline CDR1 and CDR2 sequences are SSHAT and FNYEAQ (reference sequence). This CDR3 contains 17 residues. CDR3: CASSPIYLAHSYNEQYF. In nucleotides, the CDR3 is TGTGCCAGCAGCCCGATTTACCTAGCGCACTCCTACAATGAGCAGTACTTC.

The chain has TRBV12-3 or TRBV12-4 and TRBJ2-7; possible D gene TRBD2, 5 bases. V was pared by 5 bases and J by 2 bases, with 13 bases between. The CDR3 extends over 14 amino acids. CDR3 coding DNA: TGTGCCAGCAGTCCCCGGGCGGGCACCTACGAGCAGTACTTC. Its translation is CASSPRAGTYEQYF.

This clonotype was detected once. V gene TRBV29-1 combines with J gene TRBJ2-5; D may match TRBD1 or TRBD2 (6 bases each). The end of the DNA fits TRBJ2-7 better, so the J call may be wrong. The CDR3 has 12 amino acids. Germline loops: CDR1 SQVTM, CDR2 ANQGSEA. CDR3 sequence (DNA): TGCAGCGTTGGTTTGAGGGGGGACGAGCAGTACTTC. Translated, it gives CSVGLRGDEQYF.

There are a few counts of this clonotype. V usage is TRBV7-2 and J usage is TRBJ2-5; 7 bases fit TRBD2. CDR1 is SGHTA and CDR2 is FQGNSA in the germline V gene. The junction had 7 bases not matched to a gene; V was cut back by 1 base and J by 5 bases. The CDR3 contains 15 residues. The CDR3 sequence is CASSLGGGSLETQYF. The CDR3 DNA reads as TGTGCCAGCAGCTTAGGCGGCGGGAGTCTGGAGACCCAGTACTTC. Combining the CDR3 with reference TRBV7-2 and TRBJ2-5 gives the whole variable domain GAGVSQSPSNKVTEKGKDVELRCDPISGHTALYWYRQSLGQGLEFLIYFQGNSAPDKSGLPSDRFSAERTGGSVSTLTIQRTQQEDSAVYLCASSLGGGSLETQYFGPGTRLLVL.

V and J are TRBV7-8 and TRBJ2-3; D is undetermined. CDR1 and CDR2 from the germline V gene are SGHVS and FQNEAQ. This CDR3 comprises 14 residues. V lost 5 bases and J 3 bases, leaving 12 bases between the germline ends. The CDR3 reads CASSVDVSTDTQYF. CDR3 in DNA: TGTGCCAGCAGCGTCGATGTCAGTACAGATACGCAGTATTTT.

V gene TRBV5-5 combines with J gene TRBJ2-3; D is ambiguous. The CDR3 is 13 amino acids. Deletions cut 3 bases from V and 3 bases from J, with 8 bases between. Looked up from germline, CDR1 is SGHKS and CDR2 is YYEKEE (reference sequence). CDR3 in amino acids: CASSWPSTDTQYF. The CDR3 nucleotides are TGTGCCAGCAGCTGGCCTAGTACAGATACGCAGTATTTT.

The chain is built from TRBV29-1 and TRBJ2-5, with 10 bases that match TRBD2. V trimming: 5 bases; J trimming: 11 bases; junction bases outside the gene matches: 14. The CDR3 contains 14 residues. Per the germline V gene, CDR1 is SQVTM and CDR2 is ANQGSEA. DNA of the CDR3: TGCAGCGTTCCGAAAGCGGGAGGGAACAATGAGCAGTACTTC. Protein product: CSVPKAGGNNEQYF.

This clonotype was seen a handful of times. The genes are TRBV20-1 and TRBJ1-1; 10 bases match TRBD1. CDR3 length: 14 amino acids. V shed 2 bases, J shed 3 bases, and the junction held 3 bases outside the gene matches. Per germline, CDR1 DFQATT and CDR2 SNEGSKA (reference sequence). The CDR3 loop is CSARKDRGYTEAFF. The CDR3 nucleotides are TGCAGTGCTAGAAAGGACAGGGGGTACACTGAAGCTTTCTTT.